This T cell receptor beta chain was documented in a study of identical twins. Trimming took 4 bases from V and 14 from J, leaving 39 bases between them. The germline V gene has CDR1 SGDLS and CDR2 YYNGEE. This CDR3 comprises 19 residues. This clonotype appeared a few times. Antigen specificity is unknown. Regarding the study as a whole: Invariant cells of the MAIT and iNKT types might have partly distorted the zero-insertion analyses.

It was template switching that added a universal primer site, and there were unique molecular identifiers on the cDNA. MiXCR, applied by TCRdb to the 5' RACE reads, yields one record per CDR3 protein. Among some 1,700,000 distinct CDR3 sequences listed, around 29% were seen once. The sample was cord blood. This sequence joins TRBV9 and TRBJ1-1; D is undetermined. This receptor was obtained from a newborn girl in good health. The CDR3 region is CASSPQVPRRGRKNNEQFF. CDR3 DNA: TGTGCCAGCAGCCCTCAAGTGCCCCGGCGCGGGAGGAAAAACAATGAGCAGTTCTTT.